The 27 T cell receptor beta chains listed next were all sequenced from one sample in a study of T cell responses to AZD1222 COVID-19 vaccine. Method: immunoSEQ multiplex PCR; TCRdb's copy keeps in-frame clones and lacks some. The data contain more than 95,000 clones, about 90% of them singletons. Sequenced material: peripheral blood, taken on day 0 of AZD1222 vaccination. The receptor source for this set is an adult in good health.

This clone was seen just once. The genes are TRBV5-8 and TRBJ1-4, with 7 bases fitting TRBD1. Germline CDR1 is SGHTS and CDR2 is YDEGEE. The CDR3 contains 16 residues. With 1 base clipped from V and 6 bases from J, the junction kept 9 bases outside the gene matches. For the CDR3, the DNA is TGTGCCAGCAGCTTGAGGGGGGACAGCTTGGATGAAAAACTGTTTTTT. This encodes CASSLRGDSLDEKLFF.

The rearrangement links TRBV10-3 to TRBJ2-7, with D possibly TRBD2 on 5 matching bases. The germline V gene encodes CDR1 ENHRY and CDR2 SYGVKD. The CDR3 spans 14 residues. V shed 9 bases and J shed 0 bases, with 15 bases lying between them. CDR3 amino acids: CAIAYGITSYEQYF. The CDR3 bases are TGTGCCATTGCTTACGGGATTACCTCCTACGAGCAGTACTTC.

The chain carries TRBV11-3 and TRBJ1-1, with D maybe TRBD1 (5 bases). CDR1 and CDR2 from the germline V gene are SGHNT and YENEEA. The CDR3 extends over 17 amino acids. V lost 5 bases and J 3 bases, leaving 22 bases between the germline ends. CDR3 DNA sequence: TGTGCCAGCAGCCCCAGTAAGGGAAGGGGCCGTGACACTGAAGCTTTCTTT. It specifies CASSPSKGRGRDTEAFF. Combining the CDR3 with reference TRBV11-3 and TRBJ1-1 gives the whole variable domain EAGVVQSPRYKIIEKKQPVAFWCNPISGHNTLYWYLQNLGQGPELLIRYENEEAVDDSQLPKDRFSAERLKGVDSTLKIQPAELGDSAVYLCASSPSKGRGRDTEAFFGQGTRLTVV.

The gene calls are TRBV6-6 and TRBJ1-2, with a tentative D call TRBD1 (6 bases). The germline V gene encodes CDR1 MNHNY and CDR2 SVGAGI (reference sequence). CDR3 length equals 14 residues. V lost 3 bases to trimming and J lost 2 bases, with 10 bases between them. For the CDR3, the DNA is TGTGCCAGCAGTTATGGACAGAACAACTATGGCTACACCTTC. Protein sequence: CASSYGQNNYGYTF.

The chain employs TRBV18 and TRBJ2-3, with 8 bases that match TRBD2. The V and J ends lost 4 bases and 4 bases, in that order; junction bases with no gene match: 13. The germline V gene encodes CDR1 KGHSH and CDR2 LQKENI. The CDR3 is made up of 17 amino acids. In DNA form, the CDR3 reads TGTGCCAGCTCACTCTGGACGAGAAGCGGGAGTCCAGATACGCAGTATTTT. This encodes CASSLWTRSGSPDTQYF.

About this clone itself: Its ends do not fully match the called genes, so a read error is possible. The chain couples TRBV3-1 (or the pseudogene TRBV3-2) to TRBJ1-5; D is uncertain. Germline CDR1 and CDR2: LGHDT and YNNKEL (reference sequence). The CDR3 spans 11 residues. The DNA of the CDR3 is TGTGCCAGCAGCCAACGTCAGGCCCAGCATTTT. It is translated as CASSQRQAQHF.

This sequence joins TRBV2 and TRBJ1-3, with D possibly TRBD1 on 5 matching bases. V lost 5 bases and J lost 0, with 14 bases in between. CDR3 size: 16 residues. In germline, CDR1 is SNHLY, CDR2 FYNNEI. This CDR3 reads CASSPRGGVSGNTIYF. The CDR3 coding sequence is TGTGCCAGCAGTCCCCGCGGGGGGGTCTCTGGAAACACCATATATTTT.

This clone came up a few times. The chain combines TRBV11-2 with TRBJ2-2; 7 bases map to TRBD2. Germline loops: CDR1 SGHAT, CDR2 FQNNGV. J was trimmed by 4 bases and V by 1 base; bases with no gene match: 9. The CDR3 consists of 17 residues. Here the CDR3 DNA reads TGTGCCAGCAGCTTAGTGTCGCTCAGGACTAGCACCGGGGAGCTGTTTTTT. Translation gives CASSLVSLRTSTGELFF.

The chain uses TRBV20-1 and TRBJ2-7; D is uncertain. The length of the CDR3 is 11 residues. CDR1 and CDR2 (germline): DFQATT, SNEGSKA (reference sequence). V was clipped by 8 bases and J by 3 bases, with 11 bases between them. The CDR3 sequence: CSMENLYEQYF. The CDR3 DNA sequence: TGCAGTATGGAGAACCTCTACGAGCAGTACTTC.

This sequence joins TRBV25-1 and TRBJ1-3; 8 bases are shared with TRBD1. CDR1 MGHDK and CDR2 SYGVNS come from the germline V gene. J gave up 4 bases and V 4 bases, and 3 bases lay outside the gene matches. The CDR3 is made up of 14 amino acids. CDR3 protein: CASSAQGAGNTIYF. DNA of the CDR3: TGTGCCAGCAGTGCCCAGGGGGCGGGAAACACCATATATTTT.

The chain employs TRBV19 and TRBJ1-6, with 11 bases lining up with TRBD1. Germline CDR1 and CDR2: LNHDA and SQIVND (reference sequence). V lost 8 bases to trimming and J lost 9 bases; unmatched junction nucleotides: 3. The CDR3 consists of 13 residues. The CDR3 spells CASRTGGSSPLHF. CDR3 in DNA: TGTGCCAGTCGGACAGGGGGCTCTTCACCCCTCCACTTT.

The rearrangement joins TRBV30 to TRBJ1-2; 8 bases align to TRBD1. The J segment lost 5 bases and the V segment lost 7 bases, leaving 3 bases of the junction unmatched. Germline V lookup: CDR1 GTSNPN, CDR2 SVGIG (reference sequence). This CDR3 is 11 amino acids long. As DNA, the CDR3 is TGTGCCTCCCGGGACAGGTATGGCTACACCTTC. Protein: CASRDRYGYTF.

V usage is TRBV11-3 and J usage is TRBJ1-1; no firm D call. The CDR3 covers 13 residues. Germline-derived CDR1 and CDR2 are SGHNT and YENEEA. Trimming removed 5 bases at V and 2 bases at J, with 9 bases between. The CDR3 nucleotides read TGTGCCAGCAGCCGCCGTTTTAACACTGAAGCTTTCTTT. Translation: CASSRRFNTEAFF. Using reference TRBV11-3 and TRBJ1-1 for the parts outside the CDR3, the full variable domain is EAGVVQSPRYKIIEKKQPVAFWCNPISGHNTLYWYLQNLGQGPELLIRYENEEAVDDSQLPKDRFSAERLKGVDSTLKIQPAELGDSAVYLCASSRRFNTEAFFGQGTRLTVV.

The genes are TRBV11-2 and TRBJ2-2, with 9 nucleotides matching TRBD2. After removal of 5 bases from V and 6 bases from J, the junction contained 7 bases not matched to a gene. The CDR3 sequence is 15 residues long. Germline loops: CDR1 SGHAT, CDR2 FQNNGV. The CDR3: CASSPGTSLPGELFF. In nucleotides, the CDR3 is TGTGCCAGCAGCCCGGGGACTAGCCTCCCCGGGGAGCTGTTTTTT.

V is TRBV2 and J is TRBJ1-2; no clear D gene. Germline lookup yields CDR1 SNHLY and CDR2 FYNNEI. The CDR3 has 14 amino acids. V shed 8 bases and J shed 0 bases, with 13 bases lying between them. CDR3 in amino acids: CASVSVYANYGYTF. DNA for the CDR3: TGTGCCAGCGTGTCAGTCTATGCTAACTATGGCTACACCTTC.

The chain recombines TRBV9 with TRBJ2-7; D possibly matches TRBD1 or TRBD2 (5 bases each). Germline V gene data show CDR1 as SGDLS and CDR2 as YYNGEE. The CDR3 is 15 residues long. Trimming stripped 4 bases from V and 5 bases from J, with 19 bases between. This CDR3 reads CASSKVLSRDDEQYF. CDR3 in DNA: TGTGCCAGCAGCAAAGTCCTCAGCAGGGACGACGAGCAGTACTTC.

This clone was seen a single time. The CDR3 protein is CASSGVKTANTEAFF. CDR3 DNA: TGCGCCAGCAGCGGAGTAAAGACGGCAAACACTGAAGCTTTCTTT. This chain uses TRBV5-1 with TRBJ1-1; D not certain. V was trimmed by 4 bases and J by 2 bases, leaving 15 bases between them. CDR3 length: 15 amino acids. In germline, CDR1 is SGHRS, CDR2 YFSETQ.

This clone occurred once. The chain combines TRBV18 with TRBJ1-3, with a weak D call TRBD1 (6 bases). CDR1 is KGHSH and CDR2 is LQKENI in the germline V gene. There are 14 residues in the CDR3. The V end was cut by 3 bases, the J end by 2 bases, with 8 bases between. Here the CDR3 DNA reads TGTGCCAGCTCACCCGCAGGGGCTGGAAACACCATATATTTT. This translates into CASSPAGAGNTIYF.

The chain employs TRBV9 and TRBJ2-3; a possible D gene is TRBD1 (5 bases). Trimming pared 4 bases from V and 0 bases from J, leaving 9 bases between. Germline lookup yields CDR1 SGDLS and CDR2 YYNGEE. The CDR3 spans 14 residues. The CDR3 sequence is CASSWGGSTDTQYF. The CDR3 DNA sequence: TGTGCCAGCAGCTGGGGCGGTAGCACAGATACGCAGTATTTT.

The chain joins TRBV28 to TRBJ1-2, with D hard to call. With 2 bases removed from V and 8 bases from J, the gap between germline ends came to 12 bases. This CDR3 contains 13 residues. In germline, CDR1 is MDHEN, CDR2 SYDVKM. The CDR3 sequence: CASSLRTPRGYTF. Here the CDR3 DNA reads TGTGCCAGCAGTTTAAGGACCCCGCGGGGCTACACCTTC.

For the CDR3, the DNA is TGTGCCAGCAGGTGGCGGGGGGGCCAAGAGACCCAGTACTTC. Residues: CASRWRGGQETQYF. The rearrangement uses TRBV3-1 (or the pseudogene TRBV3-2) and TRBJ2-5; 9 bases align to TRBD2. CDR1 LGHDT and CDR2 YNNKEL come from the germline V gene (reference sequence). J lost 1 base, V lost 6 bases, and 3 bases had no gene match. The length of the CDR3 is 14 residues.

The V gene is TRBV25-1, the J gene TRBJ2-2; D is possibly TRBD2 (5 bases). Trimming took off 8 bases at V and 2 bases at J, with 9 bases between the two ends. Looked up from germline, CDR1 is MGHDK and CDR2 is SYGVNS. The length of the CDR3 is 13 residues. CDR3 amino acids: CASADFNTGELFF. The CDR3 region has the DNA TGTGCCAGCGCGGACTTTAACACCGGGGAGCTGTTTTTT.

CDR3 sequence reads: CASTPQRGFTEAFF. The CDR3 DNA reads as TGTGCCAGTACCCCTCAGCGGGGGTTCACTGAAGCTTTCTTT. The J gene is TRBJ1-1, the V gene TRBV19; maybe TRBD1 (5 bases). V was cut by 7 bases and J by 4 bases, with 16 bases left in between. Germline V gene data show CDR1 as LNHDA and CDR2 as SQIVND (reference sequence). This CDR3 is 14 amino acids long.

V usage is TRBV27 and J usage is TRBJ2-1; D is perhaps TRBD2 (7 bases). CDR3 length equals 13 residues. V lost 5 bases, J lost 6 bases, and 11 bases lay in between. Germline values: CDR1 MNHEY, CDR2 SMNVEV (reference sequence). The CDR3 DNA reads TGTGCCAGCAGTAGTAGGGGGGGCAATGAGCAGTTCTTC. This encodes CASSSRGGNEQFF.

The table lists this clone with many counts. CDR3 sequence reads: CASSPVGGSINEQFF. The CDR3, as DNA: TGTGCCAGTAGCCCCGTAGGCGGGAGTATTAATGAGCAGTTCTTC. V is TRBV19 and J is TRBJ2-1, with 7 bases lining up with TRBD2. The trim removed 6 bases at V and 7 bases at J, leaving 12 bases unmatched. The CDR3 has 15 residues. Germline V gene sequence: CDR1 LNHDA, CDR2 SQIVND (reference sequence). Filled out from reference TRBV19 and TRBJ2-1, the complete variable domain reads DGGITQSPKYLFRKEGQNVTLSCEQNLNHDAMYWYRQDPGQGLRLIYYSQIVNDFQKGDIAEGYSVSREKKESFPLTVTSAQKNPTAFYLCASSPVGGSINEQFFGPGTRLTVL.

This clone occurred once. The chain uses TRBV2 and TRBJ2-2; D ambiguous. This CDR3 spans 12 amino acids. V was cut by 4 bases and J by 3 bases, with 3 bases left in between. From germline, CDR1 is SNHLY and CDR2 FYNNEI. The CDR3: CASSGDTGELFF. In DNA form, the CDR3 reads TGTGCCAGCAGTGGGGACACCGGGGAGCTGTTTTTT.

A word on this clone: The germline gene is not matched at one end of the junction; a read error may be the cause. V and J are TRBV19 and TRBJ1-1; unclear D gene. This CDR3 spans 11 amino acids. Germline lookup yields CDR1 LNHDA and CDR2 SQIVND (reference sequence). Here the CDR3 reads CASSIPAGVLF. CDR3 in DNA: TGTGCCAGTAGTATCCCGGCAGGAGTTCTCTTT.